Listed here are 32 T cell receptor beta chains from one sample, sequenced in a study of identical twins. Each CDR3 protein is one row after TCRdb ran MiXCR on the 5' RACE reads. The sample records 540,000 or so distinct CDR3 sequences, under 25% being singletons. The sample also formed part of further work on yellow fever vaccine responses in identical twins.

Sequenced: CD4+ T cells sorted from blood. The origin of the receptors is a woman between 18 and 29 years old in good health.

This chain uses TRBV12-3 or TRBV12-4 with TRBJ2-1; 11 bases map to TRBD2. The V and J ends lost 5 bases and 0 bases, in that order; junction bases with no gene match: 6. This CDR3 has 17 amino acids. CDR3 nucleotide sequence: TGTGCCAGCAGTCGAACGGGACTAGCGGTCTCCTACAATGAGCAGTTCTTC. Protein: CASSRTGLAVSYNEQFF.

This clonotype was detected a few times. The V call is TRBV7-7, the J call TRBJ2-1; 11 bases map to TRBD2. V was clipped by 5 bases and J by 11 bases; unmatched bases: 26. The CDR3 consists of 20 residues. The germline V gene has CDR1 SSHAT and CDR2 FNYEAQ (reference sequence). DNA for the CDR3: TGTGCCAGCAGCATTCGTGCGCCAGGCCCCGGGGGACTAGCGGATAATCAGCAGTTCTTC. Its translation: CASSIRAPGPGGLADNQQFF.

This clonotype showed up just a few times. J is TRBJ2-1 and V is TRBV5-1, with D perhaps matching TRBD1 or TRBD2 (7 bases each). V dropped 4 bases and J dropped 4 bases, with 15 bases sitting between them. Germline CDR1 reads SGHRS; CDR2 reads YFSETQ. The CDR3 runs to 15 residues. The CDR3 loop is CASSPGGQSYNEQFF. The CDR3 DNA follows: TGCGCCAGCAGCCCGGGGGGACAGTCTTACAATGAGCAGTTCTTC.

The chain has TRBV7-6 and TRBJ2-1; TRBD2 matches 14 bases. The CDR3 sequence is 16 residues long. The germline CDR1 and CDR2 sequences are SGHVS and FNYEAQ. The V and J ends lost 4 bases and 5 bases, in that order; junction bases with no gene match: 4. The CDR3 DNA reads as TGTGCCAGCAGCTACGGACTAGCGGGGGGTAACAATGAGCAGTTCTTC. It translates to CASSYGLAGGNNEQFF.

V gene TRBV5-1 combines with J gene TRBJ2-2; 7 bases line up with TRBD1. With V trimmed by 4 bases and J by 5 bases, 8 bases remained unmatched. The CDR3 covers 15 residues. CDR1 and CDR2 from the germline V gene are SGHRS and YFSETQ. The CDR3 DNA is TGCGCCAGCAGCCCGAGGCAGGGGGTGACCGGGGAGCTGTTTTTT. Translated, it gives CASSPRQGVTGELFF.

The CDR3: CASSYGSGGANTGELFF. The CDR3 DNA sequence: TGTGCCAGCAGTTACGGTAGCGGGGGAGCGAACACCGGGGAGCTGTTTTTT. The chain couples TRBV6-5 to TRBJ2-2; 9 bases align to TRBD2. The germline CDR1 and CDR2 sequences are MNHEY and SVGAGI. The trim removed 2 bases at V and 0 bases at J, leaving 4 bases unmatched. The CDR3 extends over 17 amino acids.

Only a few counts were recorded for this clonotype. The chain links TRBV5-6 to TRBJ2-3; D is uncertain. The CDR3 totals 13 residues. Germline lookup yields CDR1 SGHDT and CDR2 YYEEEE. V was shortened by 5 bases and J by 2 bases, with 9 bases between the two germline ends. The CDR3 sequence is CASSYDDTDTQYF. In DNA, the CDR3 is TGTGCCAGCAGTTACGATGACACAGATACGCAGTATTTT.

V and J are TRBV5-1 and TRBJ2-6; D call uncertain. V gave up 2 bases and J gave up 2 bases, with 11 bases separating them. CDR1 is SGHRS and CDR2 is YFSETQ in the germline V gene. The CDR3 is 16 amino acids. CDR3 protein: CASSFEVAAGANVLTF. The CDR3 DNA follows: TGCGCCAGCAGCTTCGAGGTCGCAGCTGGGGCCAACGTCCTGACTTTC.

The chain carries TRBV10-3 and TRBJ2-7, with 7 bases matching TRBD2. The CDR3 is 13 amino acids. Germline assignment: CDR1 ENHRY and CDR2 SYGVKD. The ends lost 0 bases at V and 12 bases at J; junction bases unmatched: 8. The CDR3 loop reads CAISESGAGEAYF. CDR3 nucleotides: TGTGCCATCAGTGAGTCCGGTGCGGGAGAGGCGTACTTC.

The chain's CDR3 is CASSMNYEQYF. The DNA of the CDR3 is TGCGCCAGCAGCATGAACTACGAGCAGTACTTC. The rearrangement joins TRBV5-1 to TRBJ2-7; D remains unclear. V lost 4 bases and J lost 3, with 5 bases in between. This CDR3 spans 11 amino acids. Germline assignment: CDR1 SGHRS and CDR2 YFSETQ.

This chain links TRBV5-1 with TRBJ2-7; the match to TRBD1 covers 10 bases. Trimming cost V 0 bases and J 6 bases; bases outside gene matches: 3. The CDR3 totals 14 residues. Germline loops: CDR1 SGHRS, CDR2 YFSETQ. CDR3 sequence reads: CASSLDGTGAEQYF. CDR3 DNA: TGCGCCAGCAGCTTGGATGGGACAGGGGCCGAGCAGTACTTC.

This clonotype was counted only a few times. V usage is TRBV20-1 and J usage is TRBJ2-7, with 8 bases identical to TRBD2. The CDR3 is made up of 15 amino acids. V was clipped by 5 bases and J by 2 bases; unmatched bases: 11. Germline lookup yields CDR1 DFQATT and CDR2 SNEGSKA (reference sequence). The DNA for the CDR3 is TGCAGTGCTCCCACGGGGGGGGGCCAAACCTACGAGCAGTACTTC. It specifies CSAPTGGGQTYEQYF.

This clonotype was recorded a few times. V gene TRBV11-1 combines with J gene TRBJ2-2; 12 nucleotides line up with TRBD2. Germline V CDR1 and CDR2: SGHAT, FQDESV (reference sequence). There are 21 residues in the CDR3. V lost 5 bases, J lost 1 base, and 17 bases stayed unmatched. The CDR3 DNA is TGTGCCAGCAGCCCAAATAGGAAGACTAGCGGGAGATTGGAGAACACCGGGGAGCTGTTTTTT. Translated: CASSPNRKTSGRLENTGELFF.

The CDR3 region is CASSVAQGNYNEQFF. The CDR3 nucleotides read TGTGCCAGCAGCGTAGCTCAGGGAAACTACAATGAGCAGTTCTTC. This chain joins TRBV9 and TRBJ2-1, with a tentative D call TRBD1 (5 bases). Germline CDR1 reads SGDLS; CDR2 reads YYNGEE. The CDR3 has 15 amino acids. Trimming shortened V by 0 bases and J by 3 bases, and 10 bases separated the two germline ends.

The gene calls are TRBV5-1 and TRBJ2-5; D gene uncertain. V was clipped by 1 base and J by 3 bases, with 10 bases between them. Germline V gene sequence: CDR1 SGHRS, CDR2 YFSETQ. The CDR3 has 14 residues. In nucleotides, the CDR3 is TGCGCCAGCAGCTTGTCTGTGACAAAAGAGACCCAGTACTTC. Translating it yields CASSLSVTKETQYF.

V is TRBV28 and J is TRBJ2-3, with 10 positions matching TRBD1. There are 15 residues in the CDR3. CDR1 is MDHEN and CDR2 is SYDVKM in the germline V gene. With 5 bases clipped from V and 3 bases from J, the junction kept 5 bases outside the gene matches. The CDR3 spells CASSTRTGGTDTQYF. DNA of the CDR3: TGTGCCAGCAGTACAAGGACAGGGGGTACAGATACGCAGTATTTT. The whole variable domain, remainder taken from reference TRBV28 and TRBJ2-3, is DVKVTQSSRYLVKRTGEKVFLECVQDMDHENMFWYRQDPGLGLRLIYFSYDVKMKEKGDIPEGYSVSREKKERFSLILESASTNQTSMYLCASSTRTGGTDTQYFGPGTRLTVL.

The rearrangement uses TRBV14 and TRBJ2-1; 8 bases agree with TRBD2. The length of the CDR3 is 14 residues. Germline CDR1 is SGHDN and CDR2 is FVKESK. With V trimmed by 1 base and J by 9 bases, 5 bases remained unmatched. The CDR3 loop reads CASSQVHGGGEQFF. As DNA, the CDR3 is TGTGCCAGCAGCCAAGTCCACGGGGGGGGTGAGCAGTTCTTC.

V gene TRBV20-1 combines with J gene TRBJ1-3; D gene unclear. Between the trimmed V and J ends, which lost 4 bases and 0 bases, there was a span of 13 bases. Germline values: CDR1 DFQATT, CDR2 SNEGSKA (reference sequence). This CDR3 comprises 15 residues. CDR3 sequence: CSAIPQIPSGNTIYF. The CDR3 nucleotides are TGCAGTGCTATACCACAGATCCCCTCTGGAAACACCATATATTTT.

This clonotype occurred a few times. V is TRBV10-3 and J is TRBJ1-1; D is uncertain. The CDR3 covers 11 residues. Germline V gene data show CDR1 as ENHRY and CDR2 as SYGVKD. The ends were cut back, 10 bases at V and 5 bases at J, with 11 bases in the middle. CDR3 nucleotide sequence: TGTGCCACGCGCGGCGGGACTGAAGCTTTCTTT. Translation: CATRGGTEAFF.

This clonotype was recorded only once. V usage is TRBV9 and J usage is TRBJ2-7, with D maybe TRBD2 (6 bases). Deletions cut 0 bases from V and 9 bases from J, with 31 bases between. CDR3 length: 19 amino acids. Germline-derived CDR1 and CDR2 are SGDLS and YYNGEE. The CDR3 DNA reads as TGTGCCAGCAGCGTAGCTCCACCTACAGCCTCCGGGACTGCCGCGAGGCAGTACTTC. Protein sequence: CASSVAPPTASGTAARQYF.

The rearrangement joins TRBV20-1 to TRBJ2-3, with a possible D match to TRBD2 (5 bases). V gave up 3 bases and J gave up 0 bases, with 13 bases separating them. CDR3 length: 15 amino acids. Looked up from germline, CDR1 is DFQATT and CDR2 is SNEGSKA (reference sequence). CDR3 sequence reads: CSASVGSGSTDTQYF. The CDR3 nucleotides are TGCAGTGCTAGCGTAGGGAGCGGCAGCACAGATACGCAGTATTTT.

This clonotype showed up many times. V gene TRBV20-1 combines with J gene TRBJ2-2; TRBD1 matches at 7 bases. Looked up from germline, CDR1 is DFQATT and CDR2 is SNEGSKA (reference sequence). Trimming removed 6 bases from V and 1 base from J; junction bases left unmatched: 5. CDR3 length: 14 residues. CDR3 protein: CSALDRLNTGELFF. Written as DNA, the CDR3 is TGCAGTGCCCTGGACAGGTTGAACACCGGGGAGCTGTTTTTT.

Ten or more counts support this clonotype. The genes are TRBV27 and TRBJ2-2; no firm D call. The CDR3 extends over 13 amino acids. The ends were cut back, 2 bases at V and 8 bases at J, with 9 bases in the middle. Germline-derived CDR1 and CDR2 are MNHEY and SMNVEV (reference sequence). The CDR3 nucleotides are TGTGCCAGCAGTTTACCTTTTGCGGGGGAGCTGTTTTTT. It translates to CASSLPFAGELFF.

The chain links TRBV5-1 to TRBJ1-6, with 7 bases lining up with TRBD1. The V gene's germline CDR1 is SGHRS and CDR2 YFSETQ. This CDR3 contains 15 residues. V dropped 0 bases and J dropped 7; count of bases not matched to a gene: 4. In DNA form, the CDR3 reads TGCGCCAGCAGCTTGGGGACAGGTATCAATTCACCCCTCCACTTT. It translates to CASSLGTGINSPLHF.

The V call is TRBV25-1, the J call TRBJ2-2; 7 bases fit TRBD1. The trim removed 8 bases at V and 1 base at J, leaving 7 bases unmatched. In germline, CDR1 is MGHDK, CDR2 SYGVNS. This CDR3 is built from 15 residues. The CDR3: CASGTVSLNTGELFF. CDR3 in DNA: TGTGCCAGCGGGACAGTCTCGCTGAACACCGGGGAGCTGTTTTTT.

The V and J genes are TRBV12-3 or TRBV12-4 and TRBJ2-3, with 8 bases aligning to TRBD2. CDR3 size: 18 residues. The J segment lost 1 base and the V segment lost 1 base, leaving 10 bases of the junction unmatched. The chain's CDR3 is CASSLGFSAGGRTDTQYF. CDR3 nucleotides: TGTGCCAGCAGTTTAGGATTCAGTGCGGGGGGCCGCACAGATACGCAGTATTTT.

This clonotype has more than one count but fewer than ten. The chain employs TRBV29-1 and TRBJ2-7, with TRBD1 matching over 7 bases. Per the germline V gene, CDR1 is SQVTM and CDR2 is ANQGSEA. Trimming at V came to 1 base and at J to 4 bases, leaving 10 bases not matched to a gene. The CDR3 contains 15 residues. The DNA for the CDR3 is TGCAGCGTTGAAGTCCCCAGGACAGGAGATTACGAGCAGTACTTC. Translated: CSVEVPRTGDYEQYF.

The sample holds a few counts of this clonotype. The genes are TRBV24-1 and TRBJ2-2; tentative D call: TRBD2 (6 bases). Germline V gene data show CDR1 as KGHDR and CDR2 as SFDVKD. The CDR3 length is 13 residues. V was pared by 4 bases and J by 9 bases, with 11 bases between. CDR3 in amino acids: CATSERLDRELFF. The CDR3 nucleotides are TGTGCCACCAGTGAGCGACTAGATCGGGAGCTGTTTTTT.

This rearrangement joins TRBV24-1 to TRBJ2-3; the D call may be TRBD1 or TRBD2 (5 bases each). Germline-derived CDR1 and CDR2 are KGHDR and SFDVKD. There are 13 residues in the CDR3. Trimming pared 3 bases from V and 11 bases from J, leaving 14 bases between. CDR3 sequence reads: CATSDTSREWQYF. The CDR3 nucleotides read TGTGCCACCAGTGATACCAGCAGGGAGTGGCAGTATTTT.

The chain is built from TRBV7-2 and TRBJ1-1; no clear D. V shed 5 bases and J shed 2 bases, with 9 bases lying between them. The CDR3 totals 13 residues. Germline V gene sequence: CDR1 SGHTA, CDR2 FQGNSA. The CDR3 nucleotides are TGTGCCAGCAGCGCCCACAGAAACACTGAAGCTTTCTTT. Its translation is CASSAHRNTEAFF.

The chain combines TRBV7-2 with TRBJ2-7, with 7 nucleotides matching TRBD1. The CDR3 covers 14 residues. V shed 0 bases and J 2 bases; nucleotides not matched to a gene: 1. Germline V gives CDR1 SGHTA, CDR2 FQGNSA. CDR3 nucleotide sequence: TGTGCCAGCAGCTTAGCACAGGGGACCTACGAGCAGTACTTC. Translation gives CASSLAQGTYEQYF.

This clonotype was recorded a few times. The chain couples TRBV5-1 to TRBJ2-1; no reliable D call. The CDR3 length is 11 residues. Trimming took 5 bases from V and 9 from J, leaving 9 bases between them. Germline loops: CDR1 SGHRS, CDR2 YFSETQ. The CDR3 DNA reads TGCGCCAGCAGATTAGCCAGTGAGCAGTTCTTC. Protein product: CASRLASEQFF.